This T cell receptor beta chain stems from a study of shared clonotypes between healthy human individuals. Germline V CDR1 and CDR2: MDHEN, SYDVKM. V gave up 2 bases and J gave up 0 bases, with 8 bases separating them. The CDR3 has 15 amino acids. This clone was detected only once. Sequencing was at deep level. About 30,000 T cell genomes, or approximately 190 ng DNA, went into the sorted-subset replicate PCRs. Repertoires were generated with immunoSEQ multiplex PCR, while TCRdb's copy carries only in-frame clones and drops some. The sample consists of roughly 660,000 clones, 80% to 95% of them appearing once.

This sequence originates from a man aged 18 to 29 in good health. Some clones in this sample may be carry-over from other donors' samples. Sequencing used memory CD8+ T cells from PBMCs. The subset: CD45RO+ cells pooled with CCR7-negative TemRA cells. The rearrangement links TRBV28 to TRBJ1-3; no definite D call. CDR3 DNA sequence: TGTGCCAGCAGTTTAAACGGGAACTCTGGAAACACCATATATTTT. Translated: CASSLNGNSGNTIYF.